The 27 T cell receptor beta chains presented below share a single source sample, sequenced in a study of blood T cells in healthy people across ages. With a J-beta primer mix and a sample-barcoded 5' primer, a second PCR ran about 7 to 12 cycles. TCRdb ran MiXCR on the 5' RACE reads and lists one entry per CDR3 protein. The sample has nearly 800,000 distinct CDR3 sequences, roughly three fifths seen once. The sample was blood. The receptors here all came from a man between 40 and 49 years old in good health.

The chain joins TRBV18 to TRBJ1-2, with a weak D call TRBD1 (5 bases). Germline V gene sequence: CDR1 KGHSH, CDR2 LQKENI. CDR3 length equals 14 residues. The V gene lost 3 bases and the J gene lost 3 bases, with 11 bases spanning the gap. CDR3 sequence: CASSPFRGDYGYTF. CDR3 DNA sequence: TGTGCCAGCTCACCCTTCCGGGGCGACTATGGCTACACCTTC.

This clonotype was counted a few times. J is TRBJ2-5 and V is TRBV12-3 or TRBV12-4, with D perhaps TRBD2 (5 bases). V was clipped by 6 bases and J by 2 bases, with 10 bases between them. The CDR3 loop spans 13 amino acids. CDR3 coding DNA: TGTGCCAGCAGCGGACTGATACAAGAGACCCAGTACTTC. It is translated as CASSGLIQETQYF.

This clonotype came up a few times. A read error is possible here, since a much larger clone lies one base away. This chain connects TRBV2 to TRBJ2-1, with TRBD2 identical over 12 bases. The closer fit of TRBJ2-7 to the DNA end suggests the J call may be wrong. CDR3 length: 15 amino acids. Germline V gene data show CDR1 as SNHLY and CDR2 as FYNNEI. The CDR3 DNA reads as TGTGCCAGCAGGCCCACTAGCGGGGGGCACAATGAGCAGTACTTC. Translated, it gives CASRPTSGGHNEQYF.

The rearrangement uses TRBV12-5 and TRBJ2-1; 9 bases align to TRBD2. V was pared by 0 bases and J by 9 bases, with 9 bases of the junction left unmatched. The germline V gene encodes CDR1 LGHNT and CDR2 FRNRAP. The CDR3 runs 16 residues. The CDR3 reads CASGLVLSGGPGEQFF. The CDR3 coding sequence is TGTGCTAGTGGTTTGGTACTAAGCGGGGGGCCGGGTGAGCAGTTCTTC.

The genes are TRBV20-1 and TRBJ1-1; the D is unclear. The V end lost 0 bases, the J end lost 3 bases, and 2 bases lay between the germline ends. The CDR3 totals 11 residues. Germline CDR1 and CDR2: DFQATT and SNEGSKA (reference sequence). This CDR3 reads CSAREHTEAFF. CDR3 in DNA: TGCAGTGCTAGAGAACACACTGAAGCTTTCTTT.

CDR3 residues: CASSLSAGDYEQYF. The CDR3, as DNA: TGCGCCAGCAGCTTGTCCGCAGGGGATTACGAGCAGTACTTC. The gene calls are TRBV5-1 and TRBJ2-7; tentatively, D is TRBD1 (6 bases). Germline loops: CDR1 SGHRS, CDR2 YFSETQ. This CDR3 spans 14 amino acids. V was shortened by 1 base and J by 4 bases, with 12 bases between the two germline ends.

The V call is TRBV4-2, the J call TRBJ2-1; 9 nucleotides agree with TRBD2. This CDR3 region has 16 residues. CDR1 is LGHNA and CDR2 is YNFKEQ in the germline V gene. V was clipped by 1 base and J by 7 bases; unmatched bases: 8. This chain's CDR3 is CASSQAVGGGGNEQFF. The CDR3 region has the DNA TGTGCCAGCAGCCAAGCTGTAGGCGGGGGGGGAAATGAGCAGTTCTTC.

In this sample, this clonotype turned up a few times. The V call is TRBV29-1, the J call TRBJ2-7, with D perhaps assigned TRBD1 or TRBD2 (5 bases each). V lost 4 bases and J 7 bases, leaving 17 bases between the germline ends. This CDR3 contains 13 residues. CDR1 SQVTM and CDR2 ANQGSEA come from the germline V gene. CDR3 protein: CSVVQSTGGEQYF. CDR3 coding DNA: TGCAGCGTTGTGCAGTCCACTGGGGGTGAGCAGTACTTC.

The J gene is TRBJ2-7, the V gene TRBV20-1; maybe TRBD1 (6 bases). CDR1 and CDR2 (germline): DFQATT, SNEGSKA (reference sequence). CDR3 length: 13 residues. Trimming left V 0 bases short and J 4 bases short, with 10 bases between. The CDR3, as DNA: TGCAGTGCTAGAGAGGGGGCCAGGTACGAGCAGTACTTC. This gives the protein CSAREGARYEQYF.

The chain couples TRBV6-1 to TRBJ2-5; the match to TRBD2 covers 8 bases. This CDR3 contains 16 residues. Germline CDR1 is MNHNS and CDR2 is SASEGT. Unmatched junction bases numbered 10, after V lost 7 bases and J lost 0 bases. This CDR3 reads CASTRRRGADQETQYF. The CDR3 DNA reads TGTGCCAGCACCCGAAGGCGGGGGGCGGACCAAGAGACCCAGTACTTC.

This clonotype turned up a few times. This chain joins TRBV11-3 and TRBJ2-7, with TRBD2 identical over 12 bases. The CDR3 is made up of 17 amino acids. J lost 0 bases, V lost 5 bases, and 8 bases had no gene match. Germline V gene data show CDR1 as SGHNT and CDR2 as YENEEA. CDR3 loop: CASSPRTSGTYSYEQYF. The CDR3 DNA follows: TGTGCCAGCAGCCCACGGACTAGCGGGACCTACTCCTACGAGCAGTACTTC.

The sample holds one count of this clonotype. The V call is TRBV29-1, the J call TRBJ2-1; 8 bases match TRBD1. The CDR3 is 13 residues long. Germline values: CDR1 SQVTM, CDR2 ANQGSEA. Germline trimming cut 4 bases from V and 9 bases from J; bases unmatched to any gene: 8. The DNA for the CDR3 is TGCAGCGTTGTCCAGGGGGCCCTTAGTGAGCAGTTCTTC. Translated: CSVVQGALSEQFF.

This clonotype was seen only a few times. The chain links TRBV29-1 to TRBJ2-4; D is undetermined. There are 15 residues in the CDR3. CDR1 and CDR2 (germline): SQVTM, ANQGSEA. V gave up 4 bases and J gave up 6 bases, with 19 bases separating them. CDR3 residues: CSVVSLPSKGNIQYF. The CDR3 DNA sequence: TGCAGCGTTGTTTCTCTACCATCCAAGGGAAACATTCAGTACTTC. Together with reference TRBV29-1 and TRBJ2-4, the CDR3 gives the full variable domain: SAVISQKPSRDICQRGTSLTIQCQVDSQVTMMFWYRQQPGQSLTLIATANQGSEATYESGFVIDKFPISRPNLTFSTLTVSNMSPEDSSIYLCSVVSLPSKGNIQYFGAGTRLSVL.

The CDR3 here is CASRKDVDRRQFF. The CDR3 DNA reads TGTGCCAGCAGAAAAGATGTGGACAGGCGGCAGTTCTTC. This rearrangement joins TRBV12-3 or TRBV12-4 to TRBJ2-1, with 7 bases lining up with TRBD1. The CDR3 has 13 amino acids. V dropped 6 bases and J dropped 12; count of bases not matched to a gene: 11.

The chain employs TRBV28 and TRBJ2-2; 14 bases align to TRBD2. There are 20 residues in the CDR3. Unmatched junction bases numbered 20, after V lost 7 bases and J lost 7 bases. Germline CDR1 MDHEN, CDR2 SYDVKM. The CDR3: CASNSPVGLAGAGLHGELFF. In DNA form, the CDR3 reads TGTGCCAGCAACTCACCAGTGGGACTAGCGGGGGCAGGACTTCACGGGGAGCTGTTTTTT.

V gene TRBV20-1 combines with J gene TRBJ1-2; the D is unclear. The CDR3 totals 13 residues. V was clipped by 2 bases and J by 2 bases, with 9 bases between them. Looked up from germline, CDR1 is DFQATT and CDR2 is SNEGSKA (reference sequence). Here the CDR3 DNA reads TGCAGTGCTAGACGCAACGGAAACTATGGCTACACCTTC. It specifies CSARRNGNYGYTF.

This chain joins TRBV6-2 or TRBV6-3 and TRBJ2-1, with a tentative D call TRBD1 (6 bases). Trimming removed 6 bases from V and 3 bases from J, with 15 bases in between. CDR3 length: 15 amino acids. CDR1 MNHEY and CDR2 SVGEGT come from the germline V gene. DNA of the CDR3: TGTGCCAGCAGACCCGGGACATCCAACTACAATGAGCAGTTCTTC. Amino acids: CASRPGTSNYNEQFF.

The DNA for the CDR3 is TGTGCCAGCAGCCAAGGGACGGGAACCTACAATGAGCAGTACTTC. It yields the protein CASSQGTGTYNEQYF. The gene calls are TRBV3-1 and TRBJ2-1, with a tentative D call TRBD2 (5 bases). The DNA end is a closer match to TRBJ2-7, so the J assignment may be wrong. The CDR3 is 15 residues long. Per germline, CDR1 LGHDT and CDR2 YNNKEL (reference sequence).

The rearrangement uses TRBV7-2 and TRBJ2-1; unclear D gene. Per germline, CDR1 SGHTA and CDR2 FQGNSA. The CDR3 consists of 13 residues. V lost 0 bases and J lost 6, with 6 bases in between. CDR3 sequence: CASSLAPLNEQFF. CDR3 DNA: TGTGCCAGCAGCTTAGCGCCCCTCAATGAGCAGTTCTTC. Full variable domain (remainder filled in from reference TRBV7-2 and TRBJ2-1): GAGVSQSPSNKVTEKGKDVELRCDPISGHTALYWYRQSLGQGLEFLIYFQGNSAPDKSGLPSDRFSAERTGGSVSTLTIQRTQQEDSAVYLCASSLAPLNEQFFGPGTRLTVL.

This clonotype occurred once. DNA of the CDR3: TGTGCCAGCAGCCAGTCGGACAGGGGCACCCTAGATGGCTACACCTTC. It specifies CASSQSDRGTLDGYTF. The chain joins TRBV3-1 to TRBJ1-2; 9 nucleotides agree with TRBD1. The V gene end was trimmed by 3 bases and the J gene end by 6 bases; junction bases not matched to a gene: 11. Germline CDR1 and CDR2: LGHDT and YNNKEL (reference sequence). This CDR3 contains 16 residues.

The chain employs TRBV20-1 and TRBJ2-1, with TRBD2 identical over 8 bases. The CDR3 extends over 16 amino acids. The germline V gene encodes CDR1 DFQATT and CDR2 SNEGSKA (reference sequence). The junction had 9 bases not matched to a gene; V was cut back by 4 bases and J by 1 base. In nucleotides, the CDR3 is TGCAGTGCTACAAAAAGAGCGGGGGCGTCCTACAATGAGCAGTTCTTC. Encoded protein: CSATKRAGASYNEQFF.

This clonotype occurred once. The J gene is TRBJ1-2, the V gene TRBV6-5; perhaps TRBD1 as D (6 bases). Germline V CDR1 and CDR2: MNHEY, SVGAGI. CDR3 size: 13 residues. Trimming stripped 2 bases from V and 8 bases from J, with 12 bases between. CDR3 nucleotide sequence: TGTGCCAGCAGTTACAGGCAGGGGAGGGGCTACACCTTC. Translated: CASSYRQGRGYTF.

This chain connects TRBV7-3 to TRBJ2-1; D unclear. Germline V gene lookup returns CDR1 SGHTA and CDR2 FQGTGA. The CDR3 consists of 18 residues. Trimming stripped 1 base from V and 8 bases from J, with 24 bases between. The CDR3 DNA reads as TGTGCCAGCAGCTTAATGTTGGGTCGGCCGGTTTATGACCATGAGCAGTTCTTC. Protein product: CASSLMLGRPVYDHEQFF.

There are many counts of this clonotype. The J gene is TRBJ1-2, the V gene TRBV6-6, with D unresolved. Trimming removed 5 bases at V and 4 bases at J, with 14 bases between. Germline V gives CDR1 MNHNY, CDR2 SVGAGI (reference sequence). This CDR3 region has 14 residues. CDR3 nucleotide sequence: TGTGCCAGCAGTAACCCGGACCTCGGCTATGGCTACACCTTC. This encodes CASSNPDLGYGYTF.

The CDR3 DNA reads TGTGCCAGCAGCCTCAGGGACCGAAAGACCCAGTACTTC. Protein sequence: CASSLRDRKTQYF. The chain joins TRBV7-2 to TRBJ2-5; D could derive from TRBD1 or TRBD2 (5 bases each). Germline CDR1 reads SGHTA; CDR2 reads FQGNSA. The ends were cut back, 5 bases at V and 6 bases at J, with 13 bases in the middle. The CDR3 is 13 residues long.

This clonotype was counted at least ten times. This chain links TRBV12-3 or TRBV12-4 with TRBJ1-2; 7 bases agree with TRBD1. J lost 5 bases, V lost 5 bases, and 11 bases had no gene match. There are 15 residues in the CDR3. The CDR3 DNA reads as TGTGCCAGCAGTCTCAGCGACAGGGTCGGGTATGGCTACACCTTC. Translating gives CASSLSDRVGYGYTF.

This chain joins TRBV20-1 and TRBJ1-2, with TRBD1 as a possible D gene (5 bases). Trimming pared 3 bases from V and 0 bases from J, leaving 11 bases between. CDR3 length equals 14 residues. CDR1 is DFQATT and CDR2 is SNEGSKA in the germline V gene (reference sequence). CDR3 residues: CSASLPGTNYGYTF. The CDR3 nucleotides read TGCAGTGCTAGCCTCCCAGGGACTAACTATGGCTACACCTTC.